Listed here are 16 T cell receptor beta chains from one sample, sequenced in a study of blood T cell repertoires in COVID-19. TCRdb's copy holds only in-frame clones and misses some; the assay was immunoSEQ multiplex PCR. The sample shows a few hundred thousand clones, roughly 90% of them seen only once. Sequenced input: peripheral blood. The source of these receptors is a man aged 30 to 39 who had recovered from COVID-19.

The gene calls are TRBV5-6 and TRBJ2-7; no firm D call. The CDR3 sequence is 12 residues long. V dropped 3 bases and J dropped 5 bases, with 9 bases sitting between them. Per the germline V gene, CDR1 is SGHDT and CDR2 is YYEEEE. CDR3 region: CASSSEVDEQYF. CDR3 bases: TGTGCCAGCAGCTCCGAGGTCGACGAGCAGTACTTC.

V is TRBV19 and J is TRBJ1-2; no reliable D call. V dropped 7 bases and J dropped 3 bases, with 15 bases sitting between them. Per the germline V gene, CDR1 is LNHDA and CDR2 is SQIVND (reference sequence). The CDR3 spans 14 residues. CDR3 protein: CASKVGRPHYGYTF. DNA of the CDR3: TGTGCCAGTAAGGTGGGCAGACCCCACTATGGCTACACCTTC.

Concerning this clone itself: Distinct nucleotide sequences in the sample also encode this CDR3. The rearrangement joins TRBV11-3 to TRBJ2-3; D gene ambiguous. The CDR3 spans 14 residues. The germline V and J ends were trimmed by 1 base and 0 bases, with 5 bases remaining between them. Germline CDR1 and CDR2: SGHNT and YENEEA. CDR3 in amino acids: CASSLGASTDTQYF. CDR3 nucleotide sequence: TGTGCCAGCAGCTTAGGGGCTAGCACAGATACGCAGTATTTT.

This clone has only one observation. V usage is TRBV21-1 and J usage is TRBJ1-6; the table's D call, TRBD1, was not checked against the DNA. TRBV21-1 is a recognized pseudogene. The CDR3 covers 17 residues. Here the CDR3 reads CASSLRDRGRNNSPLHF. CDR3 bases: TGTGCCAGCAGCCTCCGCGACAGGGGGCGTAATAATTCACCCCTCCACTTT.

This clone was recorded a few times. Here the CDR3 reads CASSSSRDRANQPQHF. The CDR3 bases are TGTGCCAGCAGCTCATCTCGGGACAGGGCCAATCAGCCCCAGCATTTT. The rearrangement joins TRBV7-2 to TRBJ1-5; 9 positions agree with TRBD1. This CDR3 comprises 16 residues. Germline V gene sequence: CDR1 SGHTA, CDR2 FQGNSA. The ends lost 4 bases at V and 3 bases at J; junction bases unmatched: 7.

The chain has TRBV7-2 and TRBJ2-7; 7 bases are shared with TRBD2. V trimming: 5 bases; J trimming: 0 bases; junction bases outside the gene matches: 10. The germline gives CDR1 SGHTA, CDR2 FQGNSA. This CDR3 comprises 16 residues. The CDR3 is CASSLFGAGVSYEQYF. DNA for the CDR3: TGTGCCAGCAGCCTCTTTGGGGCGGGGGTCTCCTACGAGCAGTACTTC.

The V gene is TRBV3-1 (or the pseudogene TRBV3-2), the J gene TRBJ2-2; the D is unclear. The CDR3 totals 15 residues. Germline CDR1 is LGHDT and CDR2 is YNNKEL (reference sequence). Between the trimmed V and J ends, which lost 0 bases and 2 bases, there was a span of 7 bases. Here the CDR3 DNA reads TGTGCCAGCAGCCAAGACGCAGAAAACACCGGGGAGCTGTTTTTT. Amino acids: CASSQDAENTGELFF.

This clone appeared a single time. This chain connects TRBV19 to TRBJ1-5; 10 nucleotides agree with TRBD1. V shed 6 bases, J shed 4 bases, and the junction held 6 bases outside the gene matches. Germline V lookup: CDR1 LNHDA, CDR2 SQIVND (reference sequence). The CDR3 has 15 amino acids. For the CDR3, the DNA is TGTGCCAGTAGCCCTAGGACAGGGGGTAATCAGCCCCAGCATTTT. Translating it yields CASSPRTGGNQPQHF.

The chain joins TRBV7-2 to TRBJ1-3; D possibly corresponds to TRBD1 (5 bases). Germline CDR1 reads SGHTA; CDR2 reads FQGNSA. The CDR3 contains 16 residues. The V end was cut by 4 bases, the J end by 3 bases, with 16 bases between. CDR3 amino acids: CASSSTQTGLGNTIYF. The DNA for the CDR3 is TGTGCCAGCAGCTCAACACAAACAGGTCTTGGAAACACCATATATTTT.

The CDR3 sequence: CALGGQGRSYEQYF. CDR3 nucleotides: TGTGCCCTCGGGGGACAGGGCCGTTCCTACGAGCAGTACTTC. This chain uses TRBV7-9 with TRBJ2-7, with 9 bases matching TRBD1. V trimming: 11 bases; J trimming: 1 base; junction bases outside the gene matches: 9. CDR1 and CDR2 (germline): SEHNR, FQNEAQ (reference sequence). The length of the CDR3 is 14 residues.

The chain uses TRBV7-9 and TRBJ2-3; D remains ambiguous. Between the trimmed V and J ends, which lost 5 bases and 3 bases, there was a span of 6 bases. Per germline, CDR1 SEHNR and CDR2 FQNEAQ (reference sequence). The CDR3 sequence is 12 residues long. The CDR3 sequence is CASSVRTDTQYF. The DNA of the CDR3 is TGTGCCAGCAGCGTCCGTACAGATACGCAGTATTTT.

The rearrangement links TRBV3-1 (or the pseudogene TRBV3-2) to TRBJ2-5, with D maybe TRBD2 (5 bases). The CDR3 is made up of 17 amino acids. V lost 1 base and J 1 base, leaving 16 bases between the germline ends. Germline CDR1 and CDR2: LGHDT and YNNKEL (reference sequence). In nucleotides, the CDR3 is TGTGCCAGCAGCCAAGGAGGCCCAGGACGGGGCCAAGAGACCCAGTACTTC. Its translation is CASSQGGPGRGQETQYF.

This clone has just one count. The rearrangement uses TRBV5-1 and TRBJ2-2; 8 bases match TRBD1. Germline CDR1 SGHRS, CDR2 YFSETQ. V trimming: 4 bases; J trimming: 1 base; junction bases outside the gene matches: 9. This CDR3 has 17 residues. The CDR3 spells CASSPEGQAQNTGELFF. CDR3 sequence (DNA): TGCGCCAGCAGCCCGGAGGGACAGGCCCAGAACACCGGGGAGCTGTTTTTT. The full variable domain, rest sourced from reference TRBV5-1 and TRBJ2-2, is KAGVTQTPRYLIKTRGQQVTLSCSPISGHRSVSWYQQTPGQGLQFLFEYFSETQRNKGNFPGRFSGRQFSNSRSEMNVSTLELGDSALYLCASSPEGQAQNTGELFFGEGSRLTVL.

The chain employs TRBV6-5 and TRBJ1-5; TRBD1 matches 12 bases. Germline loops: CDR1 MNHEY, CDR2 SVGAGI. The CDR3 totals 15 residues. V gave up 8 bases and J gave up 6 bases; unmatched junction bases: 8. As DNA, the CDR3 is TGTGCCAGCTCTTCCGGGACAGGGGGCAGTCAGCCCCAGCATTTT. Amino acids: CASSSGTGGSQPQHF.

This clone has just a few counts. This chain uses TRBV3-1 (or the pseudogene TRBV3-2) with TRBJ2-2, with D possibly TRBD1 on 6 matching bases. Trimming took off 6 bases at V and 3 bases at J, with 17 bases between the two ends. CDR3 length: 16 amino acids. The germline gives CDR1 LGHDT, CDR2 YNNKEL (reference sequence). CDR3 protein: CASSPRQVIYTGELFF. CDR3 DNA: TGTGCCAGCAGTCCTAGACAGGTGATTTACACCGGGGAGCTGTTTTTT.

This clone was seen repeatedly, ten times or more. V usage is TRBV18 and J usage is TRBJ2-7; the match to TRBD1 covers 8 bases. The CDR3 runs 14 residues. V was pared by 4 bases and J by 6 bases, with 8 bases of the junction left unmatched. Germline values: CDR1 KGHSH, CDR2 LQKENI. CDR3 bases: TGTGCCAGCTCACTGGACAGGGAAAGTGGCGAGCAGTACTTC. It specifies CASSLDRESGEQYF.